This T cell receptor beta chain derives from a study of T cell repertoires in cytomegalovirus infection. The overall study: Recently identified HLA-C-restricted CMV epitopes were among the peptides used. Indicated by public TCR beta signatures were CMV infection and matching HLA type. Study outcomes and limitations: CMV-specific TCR beta clonotypes restricted by HLA-C were the ones dominating the ex vivo response.

The germline V gene encodes CDR1 MNHNS and CDR2 SASEGT. The CDR3 sequence is 14 residues long. The ends were cut back, 1 base at V and 5 bases at J, with 9 bases in the middle. TCRdb recomputed calls from the reads with MiXCR, one row per CDR3 protein. The sample lists approximately 730,000 distinct CDR3 sequences; 33% were seen once. Note on this clonotype: Antigen: not known.

The sample here was cultured PBMCs, taken from culture after CMV antigen stimulation. This receptor was obtained from a human donor in good health (CMV status not recorded). Some clones in this sample may be carry-over from other donors' samples. J is TRBJ2-1 and V is TRBV6-1; D is unclear. The CDR3 DNA follows: TGTGCCAGCAGTGAAGGGCCAGTCGACAATGAGCAGTTCTTC. Protein sequence: CASSEGPVDNEQFF.